The subject of this entry is one T cell receptor beta chain. Repertoires were generated with immunoSEQ multiplex PCR, while TCRdb's copy carries only in-frame clones and drops some. This table has around 250,000 clones, about four fifths appearing once. The source of the sample is a study of control samples from healthy donors and cancer patients. Germline V gene sequence: CDR1 SGDLS, CDR2 YYNGEE. The CDR3 contains 15 residues. Trimming took 4 bases from V and 6 from J; bases not matched to a gene: 4. The receptor was isolated from a woman in her sixties or seventies with lung cancer. Sample: PBMCs. The chain uses TRBV9 and TRBJ2-2, with 12 bases identical to TRBD2. CDR3 residues: CASSPSGGAPGELFF. CDR3 DNA: TGTGCCAGCAGCCCTAGCGGGGGGGCCCCCGGGGAGCTGTTTTTT.